This T cell receptor beta chain comes out of a study of blood T cell repertoires in COVID-19. Study-wide context: Both acute and convalescent COVID-19 samples were obtained from the United States, Italy and Spain. PBMCs, B-cell-depleted T cells, or T cells were the source of the cDNA or gDNA that made up the material.

V was clipped by 10 bases and J by 1 base; unmatched bases: 8. The CDR3 covers 14 residues. The V gene's germline CDR1 is MDHEN and CDR2 SYDVKM. Original processing notes: Counts of nucleated cells, estimated from reference gene primer amplification, were obtained. The assay was immunoSEQ multiplex PCR, and TCRdb's table has in-frame clones only and misses some. For V, J and clone size, that table is used; D and trimming come from the DNA. Among 90,000 to 130,000 clones listed, roughly 85% were seen once. The clonotype originates from a human donor in a cohort sampled during active COVID-19. The sequencing sample was made of peripheral blood. The rearrangement joins TRBV28 to TRBJ2-7; 9 bases agree with TRBD2. The chain's CDR3 is CAIPRGLASYEQYF. The CDR3, as DNA: TGTGCCATCCCCAGGGGACTAGCTTCCTACGAGCAGTACTTC.